The present T cell receptor beta chain was sequenced within a study of T-cell memory formation after mild COVID-19. Turning to the study itself: Largely donor-specific sequence clusters came from a couple of donors.

General study findings and limits: Whereas later expanders leaned CD4+, clones contracting day 15 to 85 showed a balanced CD4/CD8 makeup. Clones that contracted clustered mainly in CM and EM if CD4+ and in EMRA if CD8+. Memory sampled before infection contained some responding clones, suggesting cross-reactive memory joined.

The trim removed 0 bases at V and 5 bases at J, leaving 4 bases unmatched. The germline CDR1 and CDR2 sequences are DFQATT and SNEGSKA (reference sequence). CDR3 length: 15 amino acids. Worth noting for this clonotype: Its specificity is unknown.

MiXCR, applied by TCRdb to the 5' RACE reads, yields one record per CDR3 protein. The sample lists 550,000 to 700,000 distinct CDR3 sequences, approximately 15% occurring once. The sequenced material came from PBMCs or a T cell subset sorted from them (not recorded which). The chain links TRBV20-1 to TRBJ1-6, with 7 bases matching TRBD1. The receptor's source is an adult woman who had mild COVID-19 (a few samples of this study predate the infection). Cell type and time point are not known. CDR3 coding DNA: TGCAGTGCTAGAGATCCGGGACAGAATAATTCACCCCTCCACTTT. As protein: CSARDPGQNNSPLHF.